Listed below are T cell receptor beta chains from one sample, sequenced in a study of precursors of human CD4 cytotoxic T cells. TCRdb analysed the reads with MiXCR anew, one entry per CDR3 protein. The table shows over 400 distinct CDR3 sequences, with 15% to 20% occurring only once. Sequencing input: memory CD4+ T cells from blood (PBMCs). The receptors stem from a human donor in good health. Both conserved end residues are part of each CDR3. D genes are given only for firm matches. Size is stated for part of the rows, as once, few or many counts, or as a class when the clone is expanded.

cdr3_aa cdr3_nt v_call d_call j_call clone_size
CASSENRKAETQYF TGCGCCAGCAGTGAGAATCGCAAGGCAGAGACCCAGTACTTC TRBV10-2 NA TRBJ2-5 few
CASSLVGQYTEAFF TGTGCCAGCAGCTTAGTCGGACAGTACACTGAAGCTTTCTTT TRBV7-2 NA TRBJ1-1 few
CASRTQGQAGELFF TGTGCCAGCAGGACCCAGGGTCAGGCCGGGGAGCTGTTTTTT TRBV7-9 NA TRBJ2-2 few
CASSQVDGRAVGELFF TGTGCCAGCAGCCAAGTCGACGGGAGGGCCGTCGGGGAGCTGTTTTTT TRBV4-2 TRBD2 TRBJ2-2 large
CASSLDPGTNQPQHF TGCGCCAGCAGCTTGGACCCGGGGACCAATCAGCCCCAGCATTTT TRBV5-1 NA TRBJ1-5 hyperexpanded
CASSQDYGTSDDNEQFF TGTGCCAGCAGCCAAGATTACGGGACTAGCGATGACAATGAGCAGTTCTTC TRBV4-2 TRBD2 TRBJ2-1 large
CASSLEGSTYGYTF TGTGCCAGCAGCTTAGAAGGGAGCACTTATGGCTACACCTTC TRBV7-2 NA TRBJ1-2 few
CASSHITRTQYNEQFF TGTGCCAGCAGCCACATAACGCGGACCCAATACAATGAGCAGTTCTTC TRBV4-2 NA TRBJ2-1 NA
CAARGGPETQYF TGTGCCGCCAGGGGGGGGCCAGAGACCCAGTACTTC TRBV6-6 NA TRBJ2-5 large
CATTGSKDGTGELFF TGTGCCACCACGGGATCTAAGGACGGGACCGGGGAGCTGTTTTTT TRBV24-1 NA TRBJ2-2 few
CASSLARTGATDTQYF TGCGCCAGCAGCTTGGCCCGGACAGGGGCCACAGATACGCAGTATTTT TRBV5-1 TRBD1 TRBJ2-3 NA
CASSQGPNSYEQYF TGCGCCAGCAGTCAGGGACCGAACTCCTACGAGCAGTACTTC TRBV5-1 NA TRBJ2-7 NA
CASSESTAYSNQPQHF TGTGCCAGCAGTGAAAGCACAGCGTATAGCAATCAGCCCCAGCATTTT TRBV6-1 NA TRBJ1-5 few
CASRAATTDEQFF TGTGCCAGCAGGGCCGCCACTACAGATGAGCAGTTCTTC TRBV2 NA TRBJ2-1 few
CASSLAGGSYEQYF TGTGCCAGCAGCTTAGCGGGAGGCAGCTACGAGCAGTACTTC TRBV7-8 NA TRBJ2-7 few
CASSLTGANVLTF TGTGCCAGCAGCTTGACGGGGGCCAACGTCCTGACTTTC TRBV5-4 NA TRBJ2-6 few
CASSDTGSGANVLTF TGTGCCAGCAGTGATACCGGGAGTGGGGCCAACGTCCTGACTTTC TRBV25-1 NA TRBJ2-6 few
CASSDSGLAGATGELFF TGTGCCAGCAGTGACAGCGGACTAGCGGGAGCCACCGGGGAGCTGTTTTTT TRBV2 TRBD2 TRBJ2-2 NA
CACATGERIDTQYF TGTGCCTGCGCGACGGGGGAACGAATTGATACGCAGTATTTT TRBV30 NA TRBJ2-3 few
CASSATGGPGSVHEQFF TGTGCCAGCAGCGCCACAGGGGGCCCGGGGAGCGTACATGAGCAGTTCTTC TRBV2 TRBD1 TRBJ2-1 few
CASRSHPGEGAEQFF TGTGCCAGCAGATCCCATCCCGGGGAAGGGGCTGAGCAGTTCTTC TRBV7-2 NA TRBJ2-1 few
CASTNGQSDTGELFF TGTGCCAGCACCAACGGACAGTCCGACACCGGGGAGCTGTTTTTT TRBV2 NA TRBJ2-2 NA
CSVDSYEQYF TGCAGCGTTGACTCCTACGAGCAGTACTTC TRBV29-1 NA TRBJ2-7 few
CSAYVGGQPQHF TGCAGTGCATACGTGGGGGGCCAGCCCCAGCATTTT TRBV20-1 NA TRBJ1-5 NA